These 27 T cell receptor beta chains originate from one sample sequenced in a study of shared clonotypes between healthy human individuals. Method: immunoSEQ multiplex PCR; TCRdb's copy keeps in-frame clones and lacks some. The sample shows some 200,000 clones, over 50% of them seen only once. Specimen: memory CD4+ T cells sorted from blood. Stated subset: CD45RA-negative fraction. The receptor set was obtained from a man aged 25 to 45 in good health.

The rearrangement joins TRBV2 to TRBJ2-5; D gene ambiguous. Germline V gene data show CDR1 as SNHLY and CDR2 as FYNNEI. Trimming left V 4 bases short and J 3 bases short, with 9 bases between. The CDR3 runs 13 residues. CDR3: CASSVFREETQYF. The CDR3 DNA is TGTGCCAGCAGTGTATTTAGGGAAGAGACCCAGTACTTC.

The chain joins TRBV19 to TRBJ2-7; D gene unclear. Trimming shortened V by 6 bases and J by 6 bases, and 18 bases separated the two germline ends. In germline, CDR1 is LNHDA, CDR2 SQIVND (reference sequence). The CDR3 sequence is 14 residues long. The CDR3 nucleotides read TGTGCCAGTAGCCCAATATCTATTACGGGCGAGCAGTACTTC. Translation: CASSPISITGEQYF.

V is TRBV19 and J is TRBJ1-1, with 8 positions matching TRBD1. Germline CDR1 and CDR2: LNHDA and SQIVND (reference sequence). The CDR3 is 14 residues long. V lost 5 bases to trimming and J lost 4 bases; unmatched junction nucleotides: 6. The CDR3 sequence is CASSPQQGGTEAFF. DNA of the CDR3: TGTGCCAGTAGTCCCCAACAGGGGGGCACTGAAGCTTTCTTT.

The chain is built from TRBV5-1 and TRBJ2-1; 14 bases line up with TRBD2. CDR1 is SGHRS and CDR2 is YFSETQ in the germline V gene. The CDR3 covers 19 residues. V trimming: 4 bases; J trimming: 0 bases; junction bases outside the gene matches: 9. The chain's CDR3 is CASSPGLAGGPSSYNEQFF. CDR3 DNA: TGCGCCAGCAGCCCCGGACTAGCGGGAGGCCCAAGCTCCTACAATGAGCAGTTCTTC.

The chain employs TRBV5-1 and TRBJ2-1, with 12 positions matching TRBD1. Looked up from germline, CDR1 is SGHRS and CDR2 is YFSETQ. The CDR3 extends over 14 amino acids. J was trimmed by 6 bases and V by 7 bases; bases with no gene match: 5. The CDR3 bases are TGCGCCAGCCGGGACAGGGGGCGCACCAATGAGCAGTTCTTC. Translation: CASRDRGRTNEQFF.

This clone was seen a handful of times. The chain is built from TRBV28 and TRBJ2-1, with 9 positions matching TRBD2. Germline V gives CDR1 MDHEN, CDR2 SYDVKM. This CDR3 region has 15 residues. With 5 bases clipped from V and 7 bases from J, the junction kept 9 bases outside the gene matches. The CDR3 sequence: CASSELAGAGNEQFF. The CDR3 region has the DNA TGTGCCAGCAGTGAGTTAGCGGGAGCGGGGAATGAGCAGTTCTTC.

The V and J genes are TRBV5-5 and TRBJ2-7; unclear D gene. Germline-derived CDR1 and CDR2 are SGHKS and YYEKEE (reference sequence). The CDR3 length is 11 residues. The V end lost 0 bases, the J end lost 3 bases, and 1 base lay between the germline ends. CDR3 protein: CASSLGYEQYF. CDR3 DNA: TGTGCCAGCAGCTTGGGCTACGAGCAGTACTTC.

The chain is built from TRBV2 and TRBJ2-2; D is unresolved. The CDR3 is 15 amino acids. Looked up from germline, CDR1 is SNHLY and CDR2 is FYNNEI. V lost 0 bases and J 2 bases, leaving 7 bases between the germline ends. The CDR3 region is CASSEAWGNTGELFF. The CDR3 region has the DNA TGTGCCAGCAGTGAAGCTTGGGGAAACACCGGGGAGCTGTTTTTT.

The J gene is TRBJ2-2, the V gene TRBV5-1; the match to TRBD1 covers 12 bases. After removal of 4 bases from V and 3 bases from J, the junction contained 1 base not matched to a gene. The CDR3 is made up of 15 amino acids. Germline CDR1 and CDR2: SGHRS and YFSETQ. Here the CDR3 reads CASSRDRGHTGELFF. The CDR3 DNA reads as TGCGCCAGCAGCAGGGACAGGGGGCACACCGGGGAGCTGTTTTTT.

The chain employs TRBV19 and TRBJ1-5; no definite D call. Trimming left V 1 base short and J 1 base short, with 8 bases between. The CDR3 has 15 residues. CDR1 LNHDA and CDR2 SQIVND come from the germline V gene (reference sequence). In DNA form, the CDR3 reads TGTGCCAGTAGTATAGGAGGACTGAGCAATCAGCCCCAGCATTTT. It yields the protein CASSIGGLSNQPQHF.

This clone was picked up a small number of times. The chain links TRBV7-9 to TRBJ1-1; 7 bases line up with TRBD1. Trimming took 1 base from V and 4 from J; bases not matched to a gene: 9. The germline V gene encodes CDR1 SEHNR and CDR2 FQNEAQ (reference sequence). This CDR3 comprises 16 residues. CDR3 loop: CASSLVQGTAGTEAFF. The CDR3 nucleotides are TGTGCCAGCAGCTTAGTTCAGGGGACAGCGGGCACTGAAGCTTTCTTT.

This clone was counted ten times or more. The genes are TRBV2 and TRBJ1-5; D not certain. V lost 7 bases and J lost 4, with 8 bases in between. This CDR3 spans 12 amino acids. The V gene's germline CDR1 is SNHLY and CDR2 FYNNEI. The CDR3 loop is CASTAGNQPQHF. CDR3 sequence (DNA): TGTGCCAGCACCGCGGGAAATCAGCCCCAGCATTTT.

The chain is built from TRBV11-2 and TRBJ2-3, with 12 positions matching TRBD2. Germline CDR1 is SGHAT and CDR2 is FQNNGV. The junction had 10 bases not matched to a gene; V was cut back by 5 bases and J by 4 bases. The CDR3 is made up of 17 amino acids. DNA of the CDR3: TGTGCCAGCAGCGACACCAGACTAGCGGGAGCCCCAGATACGCAGTATTTT. Translation gives CASSDTRLAGAPDTQYF.

This CDR3 is CSAHLYNEQFF. CDR3 DNA: TGCAGTGCTCACCTCTACAATGAGCAGTTCTTC. The chain has TRBV20-1 and TRBJ2-1; D is undetermined. The ends were cut back, 5 bases at V and 3 bases at J, with 5 bases in the middle. CDR3 length: 11 residues. CDR1 DFQATT and CDR2 SNEGSKA come from the germline V gene (reference sequence).

This chain connects TRBV5-1 to TRBJ1-5; D gene unclear. The V and J ends lost 0 bases and 6 bases respectively, with 13 bases between them. Germline values: CDR1 SGHRS, CDR2 YFSETQ. The CDR3 runs to 15 residues. This chain's CDR3 is CASSLGAALGQPQHF. The CDR3 DNA is TGCGCCAGCAGCTTGGGGGCGGCTCTTGGTCAGCCCCAGCATTTT.

This clone appeared a few times. The rearrangement links TRBV7-2 to TRBJ1-5, with a weak D call TRBD1 (5 bases). Trimming cost V 5 bases and J 6 bases, with 17 bases left between them. The CDR3 is 15 amino acids. In germline, CDR1 is SGHTA, CDR2 FQGNSA. This CDR3 is CASSGGSGAAQPQHF. The CDR3 bases are TGTGCCAGCAGCGGTGGCAGTGGGGCGGCTCAGCCCCAGCATTTT.

J is TRBJ1-2 and V is TRBV7-9, with a possible D match to TRBD1 (6 bases). With 0 bases removed from V and 7 bases from J, the gap between germline ends came to 12 bases. Germline V gives CDR1 SEHNR, CDR2 FQNEAQ (reference sequence). The CDR3 has 14 amino acids. CDR3 sequence (DNA): TGTGCCAGCAGCTTAGCGCTACAGGGCGCTGGCTACACCTTC. Its translation: CASSLALQGAGYTF.

The chain has TRBV9 and TRBJ2-1; 10 bases match TRBD2. Germline trimming cut 0 bases from V and 1 base from J; bases unmatched to any gene: 7. This CDR3 spans 18 amino acids. Germline V gene lookup returns CDR1 SGDLS and CDR2 YYNGEE. The CDR3 coding sequence is TGTGCCAGCAGCGTAGACCCCAGAGCGGGAGGGTCCTACAATGAGCAGTTCTTC. The encoded protein is CASSVDPRAGGSYNEQFF.

This clone was picked up one time. V usage is TRBV30 and J usage is TRBJ2-6; unclear D gene. The CDR3 is made up of 13 amino acids. Germline CDR1 is GTSNPN and CDR2 is SVGIG (reference sequence). The CDR3 loop reads CARKVSGANVLTF. For the CDR3, the DNA is TGTGCTCGGAAGGTTAGTGGGGCCAACGTCCTGACTTTC.

This clone occurred once. The chain recombines TRBV28 with TRBJ2-7; a possible D gene is TRBD1 (5 bases). This CDR3 region has 12 residues. Per the germline V gene, CDR1 is MDHEN and CDR2 is SYDVKM. Trimming pared 5 bases from V and 4 bases from J, leaving 9 bases between. The CDR3 is CASSPDSYEQYF. For the CDR3, the DNA is TGTGCCAGCAGTCCCGACAGTTACGAGCAGTACTTC. Supplemented by reference TRBV28 and TRBJ2-7, the full variable domain reads DVKVTQSSRYLVKRTGEKVFLECVQDMDHENMFWYRQDPGLGLRLIYFSYDVKMKEKGDIPEGYSVSREKKERFSLILESASTNQTSMYLCASSPDSYEQYFGPGTRLTVT.

This clone was observed a handful of times. The rearrangement uses TRBV29-1 and TRBJ2-1; D might be TRBD2 (6 bases). The V gene's germline CDR1 is SQVTM and CDR2 ANQGSEA. Trimming removed 6 bases from V and 0 bases from J, with 9 bases in between. The CDR3 has 13 residues. The CDR3 DNA follows: TGCAGCGTGGGACTCGGCTCCTACAATGAGCAGTTCTTC. Translating it yields CSVGLGSYNEQFF.

This chain uses TRBV11-3 with TRBJ2-7; a possible D gene is TRBD1 (6 bases). The CDR3 consists of 15 residues. Trimming left V 5 bases short and J 5 bases short, with 19 bases between. The germline V gene has CDR1 SGHNT and CDR2 YENEEA. The CDR3 DNA sequence: TGTGCCAGCAGCCGAAATGGACAGTCCCTACACGAGCAGTACTTC. Its translation is CASSRNGQSLHEQYF.

The chain joins TRBV6-1 to TRBJ2-7, with D maybe TRBD2 (5 bases). CDR1 and CDR2 from the germline V gene are MNHNS and SASEGT. The CDR3 has 10 residues. The V gene lost 5 bases and the J gene lost 8 bases, with 7 bases spanning the gap. The CDR3, as DNA: TGTGCCAGCAGTTCGGGGAAGCAGTACTTC. It specifies CASSSGKQYF.

V gene TRBV7-9 combines with J gene TRBJ2-7; a weak D match, TRBD2 (6 bases). In germline, CDR1 is SEHNR, CDR2 FQNEAQ (reference sequence). The CDR3 loop spans 15 amino acids. V was clipped by 6 bases and J by 3 bases, with 18 bases between them. The CDR3 spells CASSQMGGSFYEQYF. The CDR3, as DNA: TGTGCCAGCAGTCAAATGGGGGGATCCTTCTACGAGCAGTACTTC.

The rearrangement uses TRBV5-8 and TRBJ1-1; D is undetermined. This CDR3 has 14 residues. Trimming took off 0 bases at V and 2 bases at J, with 8 bases between the two ends. Germline loops: CDR1 SGHTS, CDR2 YDEGEE. The CDR3 coding sequence is TGTGCCAGCAGCTTGGTGGGTCCTAACACTGAAGCTTTCTTT. Its translation is CASSLVGPNTEAFF.

The chain combines TRBV19 with TRBJ2-5, with unresolved D. CDR1 and CDR2 from the germline V gene are LNHDA and SQIVND (reference sequence). The CDR3 runs to 12 residues. Trimming pared 3 bases from V and 4 bases from J, leaving 6 bases between. CDR3 sequence reads: CASSIKGETQYF. The CDR3 nucleotides are TGTGCCAGTAGTATTAAAGGAGAGACCCAGTACTTC.

A single count supports this clone. V and J are TRBV5-1 and TRBJ2-1, with 7 positions matching TRBD1. V lost 0 bases, J lost 8 bases, and 5 bases stayed unmatched. The CDR3 extends over 14 amino acids. CDR1 and CDR2 from the germline V gene are SGHRS and YFSETQ. The CDR3 region has the DNA TGCGCCAGCAGCTTGGCGCGGACAGGCTATGAGCAGTTCTTC. This sequence encodes CASSLARTGYEQFF.